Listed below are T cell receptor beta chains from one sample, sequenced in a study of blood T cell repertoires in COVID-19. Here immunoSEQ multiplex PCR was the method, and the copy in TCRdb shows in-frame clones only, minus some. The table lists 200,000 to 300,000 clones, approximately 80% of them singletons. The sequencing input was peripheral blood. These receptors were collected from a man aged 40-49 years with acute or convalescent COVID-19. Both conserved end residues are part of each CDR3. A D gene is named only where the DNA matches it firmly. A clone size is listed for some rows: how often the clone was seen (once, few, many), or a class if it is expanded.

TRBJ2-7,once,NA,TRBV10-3,TGTGCCATCAGTGATCGTGGGGTGACCTCAGGGACCTACGAGCAGTACTTC,CAISDRGVTSGTYEQYF
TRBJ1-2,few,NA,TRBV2,TGTGCCAAAACGCGGGGGACTGACAGAACCTATGGCTACACCTTC,CAKTRGTDRTYGYTF
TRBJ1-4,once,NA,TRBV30,TGTGCCTGGAATCGGGGGGGGCCTAATGAAAAACTGTTTTTT,CAWNRGGPNEKLFF
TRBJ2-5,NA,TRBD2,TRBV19,TGTGCCAGTAGTACTGGGACTAGCGGGAGGACCGAGACCCAGTACTTC,CASSTGTSGRTETQYF
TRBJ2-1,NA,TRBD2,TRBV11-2,TGTGCCAGCAGCTTCGGGACTAGCGGGAGGGCCGGGGAGCAGTTCTTC,CASSFGTSGRAGEQFF
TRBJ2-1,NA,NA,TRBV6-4,TGTGCCAGCAGTGTAGGAAGGAGCTCCTACAATGAGCAGTTCTTC,CASSVGRSSYNEQFF
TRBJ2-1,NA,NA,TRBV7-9,TGTGCCAGCAGCTTAGTTGGTCGGAGGGGTGGCCTAAATGAGCAGTTCTTC,CASSLVGRRGGLNEQFF
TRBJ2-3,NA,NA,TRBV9,TGTGCCAGCAGCGTAGCCGGCGGGATAGTCACAGATACGCAGTATTTT,CASSVAGGIVTDTQYF
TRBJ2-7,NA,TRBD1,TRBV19,TGTGCCAGTAGTACGCAGGGGGCGGACTACGAGCAGTACTTC,CASSTQGADYEQYF
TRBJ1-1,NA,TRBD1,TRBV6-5,TGTGCCAGCCTCTCCGGGACAGCGAACACTGAAGCTTTCTTT,CASLSGTANTEAFF
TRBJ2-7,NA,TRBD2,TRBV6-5,TGTGCCAGCAGTACGGGACTAGCGGTGAACTACGAGCAGTACTTC,CASSTGLAVNYEQYF
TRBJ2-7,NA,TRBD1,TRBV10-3,TGTGCCATCAGGCCGGGACAGGGTGTACCCTACGAGCAGTACTTC,CAIRPGQGVPYEQYF
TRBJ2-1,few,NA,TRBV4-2,TGTGCCAGCAGCCAAGATAGATATGAGCAGTTCTTC,CASSQDRYEQFF
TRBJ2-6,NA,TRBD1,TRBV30,TGTGCCTGGAGTGTGGACAGGGTCGGTCAAGGTTCCAACGTCCTGACTTTC,CAWSVDRVGQGSNVLTF
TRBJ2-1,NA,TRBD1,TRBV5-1,TGCGCCAGCAGCTTGGGGCAGGGGGCCCACAATGAGCAGTTCTTC,CASSLGQGAHNEQFF
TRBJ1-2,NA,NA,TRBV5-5,TGTGCCAGCAGCTTGGTGGGGGGAAACTATGGCTACACCTTC,CASSLVGGNYGYTF
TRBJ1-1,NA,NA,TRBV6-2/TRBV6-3,TGTGCCAGCAGTTACCGGCGGTGGACTGAAGCTTTCTTT,CASSYRRWTEAFF
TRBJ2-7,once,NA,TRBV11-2,TGTGCCAGCAGCTTAGAGGTGAGCGGGCGTTCCTACGAGCAGTACTTC,CASSLEVSGRSYEQYF
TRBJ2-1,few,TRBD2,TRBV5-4,TGTGCCAGCAGCTTAGCGGGAGGGCCGGGCAATGAGCAGTTCTTC,CASSLAGGPGNEQFF
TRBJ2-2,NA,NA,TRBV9,TGTGCCAGCACGAGGGACTACACCGGGGAGCTGTTTTTT,CASTRDYTGELFF
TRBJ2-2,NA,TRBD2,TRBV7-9,TGTGCCAGCAACCCAAGGACTAGCGGGACCGCCGGGGAGCTGTTTTTT,CASNPRTSGTAGELFF
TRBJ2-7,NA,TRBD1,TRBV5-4,TGTGCCAGCAGCGCCTTGGACAGGGGACTCTACGAGCAGTACTTC,CASSALDRGLYEQYF
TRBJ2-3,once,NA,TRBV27,TGTGCCAGCAGTTTATCGAGGACAGATACGCAGTATTTT,CASSLSRTDTQYF
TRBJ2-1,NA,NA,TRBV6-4,TGTGCCACCCGACTAGATAAGGGTGTGGGTGAGCAGTTCTTC,CATRLDKGVGEQFF